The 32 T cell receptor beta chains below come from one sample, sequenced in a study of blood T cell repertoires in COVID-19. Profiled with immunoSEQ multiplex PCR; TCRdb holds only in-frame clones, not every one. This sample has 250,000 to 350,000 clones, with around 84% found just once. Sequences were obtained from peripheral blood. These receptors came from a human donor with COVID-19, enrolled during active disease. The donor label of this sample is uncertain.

The CDR3 protein is CASSPGGAPGGHEQYF. The CDR3 DNA is TGTGCCAGTAGTCCCGGAGGGGCTCCCGGCGGCCACGAGCAGTACTTC. The genes are TRBV19 and TRBJ2-7, with D possibly matching TRBD2 (6 bases). Germline-derived CDR1 and CDR2 are LNHDA and SQIVND (reference sequence). There are 16 residues in the CDR3. The ends were cut back, 5 bases at V and 5 bases at J, with 22 bases in the middle.

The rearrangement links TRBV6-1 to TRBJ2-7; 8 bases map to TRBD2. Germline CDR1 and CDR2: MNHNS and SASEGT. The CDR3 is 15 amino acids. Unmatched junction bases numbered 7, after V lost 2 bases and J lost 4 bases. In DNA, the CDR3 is TGTGCCAGCAGTGAAAATACGGGAGGGTTGTACGAGCAGTACTTC. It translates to CASSENTGGLYEQYF.

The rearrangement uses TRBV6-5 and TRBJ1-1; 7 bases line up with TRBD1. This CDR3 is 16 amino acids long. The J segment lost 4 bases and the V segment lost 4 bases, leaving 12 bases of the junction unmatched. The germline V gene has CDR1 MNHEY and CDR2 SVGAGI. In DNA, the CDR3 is TGTGCCAGCAGTTCTACCTCCGGGACAGTAATCACTGAAGCTTTCTTT. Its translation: CASSSTSGTVITEAFF.

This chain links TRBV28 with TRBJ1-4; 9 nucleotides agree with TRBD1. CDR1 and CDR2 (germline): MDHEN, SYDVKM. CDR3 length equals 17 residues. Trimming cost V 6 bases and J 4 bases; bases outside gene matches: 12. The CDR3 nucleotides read TGTGCCAGCAGGCCCGGGACAGGGCTTTCCGGTAATGAAAAACTGTTTTTT. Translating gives CASRPGTGLSGNEKLFF.

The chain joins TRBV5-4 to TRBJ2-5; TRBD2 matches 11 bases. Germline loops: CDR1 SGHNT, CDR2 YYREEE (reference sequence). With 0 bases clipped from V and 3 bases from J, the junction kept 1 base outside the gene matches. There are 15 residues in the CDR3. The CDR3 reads CASSLEGLAEETQYF. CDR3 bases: TGTGCCAGCAGCTTGGAGGGACTAGCGGAAGAGACCCAGTACTTC.

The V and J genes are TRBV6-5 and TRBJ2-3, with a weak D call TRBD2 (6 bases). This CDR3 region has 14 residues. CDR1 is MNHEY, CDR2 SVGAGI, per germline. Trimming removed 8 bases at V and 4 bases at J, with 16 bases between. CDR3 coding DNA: TGTGCCAGCGGAGGGATCGTGAGCGCAGATACGCAGTATTTT. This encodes CASGGIVSADTQYF.

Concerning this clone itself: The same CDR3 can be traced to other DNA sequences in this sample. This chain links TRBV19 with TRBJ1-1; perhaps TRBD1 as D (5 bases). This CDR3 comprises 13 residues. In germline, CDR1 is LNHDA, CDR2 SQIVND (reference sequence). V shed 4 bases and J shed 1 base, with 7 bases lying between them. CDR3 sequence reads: CASSSQGNTEAFF. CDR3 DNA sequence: TGTGCCAGTAGTAGTCAGGGGAACACTGAAGCTTTCTTT.

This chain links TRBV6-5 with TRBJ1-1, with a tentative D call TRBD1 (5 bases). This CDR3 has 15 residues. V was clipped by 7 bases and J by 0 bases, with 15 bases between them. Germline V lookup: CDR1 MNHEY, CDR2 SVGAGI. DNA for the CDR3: TGTGCCAGCACCCGAGCAGGGATTGTGAACACTGAAGCTTTCTTT. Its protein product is CASTRAGIVNTEAFF.

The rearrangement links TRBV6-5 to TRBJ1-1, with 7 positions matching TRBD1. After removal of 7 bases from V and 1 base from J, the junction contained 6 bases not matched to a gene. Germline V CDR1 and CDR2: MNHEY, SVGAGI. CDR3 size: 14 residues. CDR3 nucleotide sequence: TGTGCCAGCATGTCGGGACAGACGAACACTGAAGCTTTCTTT. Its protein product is CASMSGQTNTEAFF.

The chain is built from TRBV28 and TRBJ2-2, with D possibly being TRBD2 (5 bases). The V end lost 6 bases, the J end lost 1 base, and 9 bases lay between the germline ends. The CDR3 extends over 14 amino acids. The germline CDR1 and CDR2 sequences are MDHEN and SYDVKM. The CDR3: CASREAWNTGELFF. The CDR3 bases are TGTGCCAGCAGGGAGGCCTGGAACACCGGGGAGCTGTTTTTT.

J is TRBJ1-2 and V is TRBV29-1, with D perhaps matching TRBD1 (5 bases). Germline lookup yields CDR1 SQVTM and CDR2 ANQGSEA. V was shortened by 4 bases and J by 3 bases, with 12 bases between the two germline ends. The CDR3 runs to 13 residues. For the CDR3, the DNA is TGCAGCGTTGGTTCAGGGTCGGACTATGGCTACACCTTC. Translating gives CSVGSGSDYGYTF.

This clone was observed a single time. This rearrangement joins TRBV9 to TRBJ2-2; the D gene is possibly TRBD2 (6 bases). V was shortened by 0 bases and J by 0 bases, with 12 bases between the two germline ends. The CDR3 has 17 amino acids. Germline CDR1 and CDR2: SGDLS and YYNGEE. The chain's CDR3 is CASSVELGLSNTGELFF. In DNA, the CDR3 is TGTGCCAGCAGCGTAGAGCTGGGACTGTCGAACACCGGGGAGCTGTTTTTT.

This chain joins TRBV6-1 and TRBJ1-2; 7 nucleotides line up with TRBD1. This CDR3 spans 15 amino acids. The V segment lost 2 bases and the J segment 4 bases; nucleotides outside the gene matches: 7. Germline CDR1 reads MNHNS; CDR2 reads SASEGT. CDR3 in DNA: TGTGCCAGCAGTGAACAGGGGGAGGCTATCTATGGCTACACCTTC. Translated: CASSEQGEAIYGYTF.

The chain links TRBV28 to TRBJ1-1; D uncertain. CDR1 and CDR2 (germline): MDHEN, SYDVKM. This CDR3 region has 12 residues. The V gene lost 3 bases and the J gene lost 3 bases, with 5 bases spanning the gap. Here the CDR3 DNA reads TGTGCCAGCAGTTTCGTCGACACTGAAGCTTTCTTT. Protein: CASSFVDTEAFF. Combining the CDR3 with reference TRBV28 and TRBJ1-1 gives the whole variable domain DVKVTQSSRYLVKRTGEKVFLECVQDMDHENMFWYRQDPGLGLRLIYFSYDVKMKEKGDIPEGYSVSREKKERFSLILESASTNQTSMYLCASSFVDTEAFFGQGTRLTVV.

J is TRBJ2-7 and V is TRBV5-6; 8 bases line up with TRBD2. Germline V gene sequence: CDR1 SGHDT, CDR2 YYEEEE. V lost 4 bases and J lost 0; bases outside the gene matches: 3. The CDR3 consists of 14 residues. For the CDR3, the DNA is TGTGCCAGCAGCGGGCTAGCGGGCTCCTACGAGCAGTACTTC. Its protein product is CASSGLAGSYEQYF.

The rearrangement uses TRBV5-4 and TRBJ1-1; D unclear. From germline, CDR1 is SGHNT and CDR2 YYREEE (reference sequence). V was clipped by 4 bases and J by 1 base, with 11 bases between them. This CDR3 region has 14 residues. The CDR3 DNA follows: TGTGCCAGCAGCGCCTCCTATAGGAACACTGAAGCTTTCTTT. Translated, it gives CASSASYRNTEAFF.

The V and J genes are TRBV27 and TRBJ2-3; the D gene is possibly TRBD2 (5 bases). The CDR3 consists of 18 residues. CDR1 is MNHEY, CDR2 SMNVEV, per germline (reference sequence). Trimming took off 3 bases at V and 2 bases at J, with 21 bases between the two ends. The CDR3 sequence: CASSFFTTLGANTDTQYF. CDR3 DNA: TGTGCCAGCAGTTTCTTCACTACGTTGGGAGCCAACACAGATACGCAGTATTTT.

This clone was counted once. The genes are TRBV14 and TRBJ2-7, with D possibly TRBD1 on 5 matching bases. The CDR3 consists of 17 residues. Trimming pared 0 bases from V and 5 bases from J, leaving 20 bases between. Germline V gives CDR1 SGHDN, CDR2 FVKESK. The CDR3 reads CASSQELVGHPYHEQYF. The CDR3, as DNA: TGTGCCAGCAGCCAAGAATTGGTCGGACACCCGTACCACGAGCAGTACTTC.

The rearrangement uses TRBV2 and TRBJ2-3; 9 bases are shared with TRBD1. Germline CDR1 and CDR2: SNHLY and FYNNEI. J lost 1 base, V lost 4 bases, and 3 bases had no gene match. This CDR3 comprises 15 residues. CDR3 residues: CASSGGDRGTDTQYF. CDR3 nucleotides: TGTGCCAGCAGTGGGGGGGACAGGGGCACAGATACGCAGTATTTT. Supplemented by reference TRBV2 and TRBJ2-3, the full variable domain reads EPEVTQTPSHQVTQMGQEVILRCVPISNHLYFYWYRQILGQKVEFLVSFYNNEISEKSEIFDDQFSVERPDGSNFTLKIRSTKLEDSAMYFCASSGGDRGTDTQYFGPGTRLTVL.

CDR3 in amino acids: CASSTYRGRSRVHF. The CDR3 DNA reads TGTGCCAGCAGTACCTACAGGGGCCGTAGCCGGGTCCACTTT. The rearrangement links TRBV28 to TRBJ1-6; 7 bases map to TRBD1. Germline V gene sequence: CDR1 MDHEN, CDR2 SYDVKM. V was pared by 5 bases and J by 17 bases, with 15 bases of the junction left unmatched. This CDR3 has 14 residues.

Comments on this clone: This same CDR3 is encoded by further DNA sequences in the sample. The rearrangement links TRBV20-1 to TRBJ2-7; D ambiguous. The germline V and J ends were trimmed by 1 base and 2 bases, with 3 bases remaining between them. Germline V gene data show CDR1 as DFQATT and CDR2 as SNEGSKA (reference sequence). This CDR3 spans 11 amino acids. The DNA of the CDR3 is TGCAGTGCTAGAGCTGCCTACGAGCAGTACTTC. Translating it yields CSARAAYEQYF.

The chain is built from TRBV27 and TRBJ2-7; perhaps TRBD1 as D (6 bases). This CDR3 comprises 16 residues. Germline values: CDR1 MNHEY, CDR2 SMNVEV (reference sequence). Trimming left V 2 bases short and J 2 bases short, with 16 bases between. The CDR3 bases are TGTGCCAGCAGTTTAATCTCTGACAGGATGACCTACGAGCAGTACTTC. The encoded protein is CASSLISDRMTYEQYF.

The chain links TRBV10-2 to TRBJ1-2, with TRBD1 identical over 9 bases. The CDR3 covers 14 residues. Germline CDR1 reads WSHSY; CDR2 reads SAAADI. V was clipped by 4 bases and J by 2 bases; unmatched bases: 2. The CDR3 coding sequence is TGCGCCAGCAGTGTAGACAGGGGGAACTATGGCTACACCTTC. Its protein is CASSVDRGNYGYTF.

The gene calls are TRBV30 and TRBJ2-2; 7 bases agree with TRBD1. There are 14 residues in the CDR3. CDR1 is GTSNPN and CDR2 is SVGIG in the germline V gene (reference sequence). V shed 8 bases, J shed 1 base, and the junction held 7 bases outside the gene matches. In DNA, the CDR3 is TGTGCCCTGCACAGGACAGGGAACACCGGGGAGCTGTTTTTT. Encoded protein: CALHRTGNTGELFF.

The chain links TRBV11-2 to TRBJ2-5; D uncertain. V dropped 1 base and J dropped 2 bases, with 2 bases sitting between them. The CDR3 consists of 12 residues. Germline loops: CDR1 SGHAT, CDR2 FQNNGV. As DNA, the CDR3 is TGTGCCAGCAGCTTAGCGCAAGAGACCCAGTACTTC. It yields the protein CASSLAQETQYF.

The CDR3 protein is CASSAGGLNTDTQYF. For the CDR3, the DNA is TGTGCCAGCAGCGCCGGCGGCCTCAACACAGATACGCAGTATTTT. V gene TRBV9 combines with J gene TRBJ2-3; D remains unclear. V lost 3 bases and J 2 bases, leaving 13 bases between the germline ends. This CDR3 is 15 amino acids long. Germline V lookup: CDR1 SGDLS, CDR2 YYNGEE. Combining the CDR3 with reference TRBV9 and TRBJ2-3 gives the whole variable domain DSGVTQTPKHLITATGQRVTLRCSPRSGDLSVYWYQQSLDQGLQFLIQYYNGEERAKGNILERFSAQQFPDLHSELNLSSLELGDSALYFCASSAGGLNTDTQYFGPGTRLTVL.

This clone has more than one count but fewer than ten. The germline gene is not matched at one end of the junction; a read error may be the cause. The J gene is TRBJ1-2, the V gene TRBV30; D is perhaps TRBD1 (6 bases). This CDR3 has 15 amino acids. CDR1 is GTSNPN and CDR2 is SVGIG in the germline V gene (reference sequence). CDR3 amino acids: CAWSRNYRVEALLIF. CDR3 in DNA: TGTGCCTGGAGCCGAAATTACAGGGTTGAGGCTTTATTAATCTTC.

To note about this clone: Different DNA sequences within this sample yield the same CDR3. The CDR3 sequence: CASSPGLAGPYEQYF. The CDR3, as DNA: TGTGCCAGCAGCCCCGGACTAGCGGGGCCCTACGAGCAGTACTTC. V and J are TRBV3-1 (or the pseudogene TRBV3-2) and TRBJ2-7, with 12 bases lining up with TRBD2. The V gene end was trimmed by 4 bases and the J gene end by 2 bases; junction bases not matched to a gene: 3. This CDR3 has 15 amino acids. Germline V CDR1 and CDR2: LGHDT, YNNKEL (reference sequence).

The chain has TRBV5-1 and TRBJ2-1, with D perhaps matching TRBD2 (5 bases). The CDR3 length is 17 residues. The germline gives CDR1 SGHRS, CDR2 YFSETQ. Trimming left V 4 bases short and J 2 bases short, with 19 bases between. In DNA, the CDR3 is TGCGCCAGCAGCCAAACCGGACTTGGGTCGGCCTACAATGAGCAGTTCTTC. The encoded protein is CASSQTGLGSAYNEQFF.

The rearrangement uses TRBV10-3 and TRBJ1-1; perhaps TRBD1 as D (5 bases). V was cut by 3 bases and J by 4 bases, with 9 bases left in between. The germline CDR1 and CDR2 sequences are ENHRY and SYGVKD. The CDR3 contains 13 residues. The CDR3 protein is CAISERGSTEAFF. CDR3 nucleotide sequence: TGTGCCATCAGTGAAAGGGGTAGCACTGAAGCTTTCTTT.

The CDR3 region has the DNA TGTGCCAGCAGCTTTAATACAGGGTCTGGCTACACCTTC. Its translation: CASSFNTGSGYTF. The V gene is TRBV7-2, the J gene TRBJ1-2; D is possibly TRBD1 (6 bases). The length of the CDR3 is 13 residues. The germline V gene has CDR1 SGHTA and CDR2 FQGNSA. Trimming removed 3 bases at V and 7 bases at J, with 12 bases between.

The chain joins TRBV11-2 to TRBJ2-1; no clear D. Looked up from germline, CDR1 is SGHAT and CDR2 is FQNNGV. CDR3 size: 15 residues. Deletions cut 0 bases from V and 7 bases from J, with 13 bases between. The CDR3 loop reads CASSLDRPRSNEQFF. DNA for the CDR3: TGTGCCAGCAGCTTAGATCGTCCGAGAAGTAATGAGCAGTTCTTC. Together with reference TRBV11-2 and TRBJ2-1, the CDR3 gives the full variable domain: EAGVAQSPRYKIIEKRQSVAFWCNPISGHATLYWYQQILGQGPKLLIQFQNNGVVDDSQLPKDRFSAERLKGVDSTLKIQPAKLEDSAVYLCASSLDRPRSNEQFFGPGTRLTVL.